The rows below give T cell receptor beta chains drawn from one sample of a study of blood T cell repertoires in COVID-19. Profiled with immunoSEQ multiplex PCR; TCRdb holds only in-frame clones, not every one. The sample lists roughly 200,000 clones; roughly 88% were seen once. The sequencing input was peripheral blood. The origin of the receptors is a young man with active or convalescent COVID-19. The CDR3 runs from the conserved cysteine through the conserved F or W. A D gene is named only where the DNA matches it firmly. Where a row states a size, it is once, few, many or the class of an expanded clone; other rows omit it.

cdr3_length clone_size j_call v_call d_call cdr3_nt cdr3_aa
14 NA TRBJ2-2 TRBV5-1 NA TGCGCCAGCAGCCCAACGGGGGTCGCCGGGGAGCTGTTTTTT CASSPTGVAGELFF
15 NA TRBJ2-7 TRBV19 TRBD2 TGTGCCAGTAGTACGTTAGCGGGAGGCTCCTACGAGCAGTACTTC CASSTLAGGSYEQYF
15 NA TRBJ2-7 TRBV27 NA TGTGCCAGCAGACGGGACTCCGGGCGCTCGGGGGAGCAGTACTTC CASRRDSGRSGEQYF
16 once TRBJ1-2 TRBV7-9 TRBD1 TGTGCCAGCAGCTTATTACAGGGGATCGACGTACATGGCTACACCTTC CASSLLQGIDVHGYTF
18 NA TRBJ1-4 TRBV27 NA TGTGCCAGCAGTCCCGCTTTAACCGCCGGGGGGGCTGGTGAAAAACTGTTTTTT CASSPALTAGGAGEKLFF
17 NA TRBJ2-7 TRBV19 TRBD2 TGTGCCAGTAGTTTAACCGGGACTAGCGTATCTTCCCCCGAGCAGTACTTC CASSLTGTSVSSPEQYF
16 NA TRBJ2-7 TRBV10-3 NA TGTGCCATCAGTGAGGTCCTTAGGACAGCCTCCTACGAGCAGTACTTC CAISEVLRTASYEQYF
14 once TRBJ2-3 TRBV11-2 TRBD2 TGTGCCAGCAGCTTAGTCGGGAGGACAGATACGCAGTATTTT CASSLVGRTDTQYF
14 NA TRBJ1-1 TRBV28 NA TGTGCCAGCAGTTTTTGGCAGGGGTACACTGAAGCTTTCTTT CASSFWQGYTEAFF
15 NA TRBJ1-1 TRBV19 NA TGTGCCAGTAGTAGTGACATTTTCGCGAACACTGAAGCTTTCTTT CASSSDIFANTEAFF
18 NA TRBJ1-3 TRBV19 NA TGTGCCAGTAGTATTATACTTTGGCTACAGAGCTCTGGAAACACCATATATTTT CASSIILWLQSSGNTIYF
15 NA TRBJ2-7 TRBV2 NA TGTGCCAGCAGTGAAGCGTTGGGCAGGGACTACGAGCAGTACTTC CASSEALGRDYEQYF
15 NA TRBJ2-7 TRBV4-2 TRBD2 TGTGCCAGCAGCCAACCTAGCGGGAGGACCTACGAGCAGTACTTC CASSQPSGRTYEQYF
16 few TRBJ1-1 TRBV3-1/TRBV3-2 TRBD1 TGTGCCAGCAGCCAACTTCTAGACAGGGTGAACACTGAAGCTTTCTTT CASSQLLDRVNTEAFF
13 NA TRBJ1-3 TRBV4-2 NA TGTGCCAGCAGCCCCGAGTCTGGAAACACCATATATTTT CASSPESGNTIYF
17 once TRBJ1-3 TRBV5-1 TRBD1 TGCGCCAGCAGCTCATACAGGGGAGGAAGCTCTGGAAACACCATATATTTT CASSSYRGGSSGNTIYF
13 NA TRBJ2-5 TRBV7-3 NA TGTGCCAGCAGCTTAAGTACTCTGGAGACCCAGTACTTC CASSLSTLETQYF
14 NA TRBJ2-7 TRBV5-1 TRBD2 TGCGCCAGCAGCTGGAGCGGGAGGGCGGGAGAGCAGTACTTC CASSWSGRAGEQYF
11 NA TRBJ1-1 TRBV25-1 NA TGTGCCAGCTCCCCCGGCACTGAAGCTTTCTTT CASSPGTEAFF
12 NA TRBJ2-1 TRBV13 TRBD1 TGTGCCAGCAGCTTGGTTGGGACAGCGCAGTTCTTC CASSLVGTAQFF
13 NA TRBJ1-5 TRBV19 NA TGTGCCAGTAGTTTAGACAGGTCCCAGCCCCAGCATTTT CASSLDRSQPQHF
15 NA TRBJ1-3 TRBV19 NA TGTGCCAGTAGTATCCTGAGGGAAGGAGAAAACACCATATATTTT CASSILREGENTIYF
16 NA TRBJ1-1 TRBV6-6 NA TGTGCCAGCAGTTACGACATGACGACGATGAACACTGAAGCTTTCTTT CASSYDMTTMNTEAFF
16 few TRBJ2-3 TRBV5-6 TRBD2 TGTGCCAGCAGCTTGTACGGCGGGAGTGGCACAGATACGCAGTATTTT CASSLYGGSGTDTQYF
15 once TRBJ2-7 TRBV19 NA TGTGCCAGTAGTTCGACAGTATCCGTCTCCTACGAGCAGTACTTC CASSSTVSVSYEQYF
11 few TRBJ1-2 TRBV20-1 NA TGCAGGGCCCAACAGGGCGATGGCTACACCTTC CRAQQGDGYTF
11 NA TRBJ2-1 TRBV12-3/TRBV12-4 NA TGTGCCAGCAGTCCTCTGAATGAGCAGTTCTTC CASSPLNEQFF
15 NA TRBJ2-7 TRBV7-8 TRBD2 TGTGCCAGCAGCTTAGGACTAGCGGGAACCTACGAGCAGTACTTC CASSLGLAGTYEQYF
14 NA TRBJ1-1 TRBV27 NA TGTGCCAGCGTAAACCGGGGGTTAGGCACTGAAGCTTTCTTT CASVNRGLGTEAFF
13 NA TRBJ1-5 TRBV5-4 NA TGTGCCAGCAGCTCGGGGGGCCGGCAGCCCCAGCATTTT CASSSGGRQPQHF
12 NA TRBJ2-7 TRBV19 NA TGTGCCAGTAGCGGAGGAGCCTACGAGCAGTACTTC CASSGGAYEQYF
15 once TRBJ1-4 TRBV5-1 TRBD1 TGCGCCAGCAGCTCTCAGGGACAGACTAATGAAAAACTGTTTTTT CASSSQGQTNEKLFF